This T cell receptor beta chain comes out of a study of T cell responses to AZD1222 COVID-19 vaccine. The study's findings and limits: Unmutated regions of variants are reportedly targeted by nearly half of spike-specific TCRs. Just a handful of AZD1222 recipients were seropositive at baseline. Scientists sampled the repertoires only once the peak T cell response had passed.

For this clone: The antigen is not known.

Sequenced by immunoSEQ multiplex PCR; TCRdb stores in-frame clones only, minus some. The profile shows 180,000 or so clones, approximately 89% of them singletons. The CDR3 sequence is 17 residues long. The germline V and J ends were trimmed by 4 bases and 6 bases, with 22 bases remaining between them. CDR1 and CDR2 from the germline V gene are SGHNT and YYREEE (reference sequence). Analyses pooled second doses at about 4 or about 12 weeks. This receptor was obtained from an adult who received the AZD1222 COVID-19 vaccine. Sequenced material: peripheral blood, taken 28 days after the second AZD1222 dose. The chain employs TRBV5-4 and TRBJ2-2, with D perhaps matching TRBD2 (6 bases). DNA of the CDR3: TGTGCCAGCAGCCGCAGCGCGGGACCCATTGCCGCCGGGGAGCTGTTTTTT. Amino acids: CASSRSAGPIAAGELFF.